This T cell receptor beta chain stems from a study of shared clonotypes between healthy human individuals. About the study: A couple of women and a few men aged 18 to 49 served as donors. CD4 naive and memory got three plates each, CD8 naive two, CD8 memory one. Study-level results: A handful of donors held approximately 4.5% of naive CD4 clonotypes in common.

Worth noting for this clone: Its antigen is unidentified. Different DNA sequences within this sample yield the same CDR3.

Several immunoSEQ plates received, in even portions, the genomic DNA of each subset. Assay used: immunoSEQ multiplex PCR; TCRdb lists only in-frame clones, some missing. The sample includes over a million clones, more than 65% seen only once; the top ten take around 1.5%. Sequencing used memory CD4+ T cells sorted from blood. Subset specified: CD45RA-negative fraction. The sequence was collected from a man between 18 and 35 years old in good health.

CDR3 amino acids: CAWSAAGTAYGYTF. CDR3 coding DNA: TGTGCCTGGAGTGCCGCAGGGACAGCCTATGGCTACACCTTC. The chain recombines TRBV30 with TRBJ1-2, with TRBD1 identical over 7 bases. The CDR3 loop spans 14 amino acids. The germline gives CDR1 GTSNPN, CDR2 SVGIG (reference sequence). The J segment lost 4 bases and the V segment lost 1 base, leaving 6 bases of the junction unmatched.